Ten or more counts support the clone carrying this T cell receptor (beta chain). The target antigen is unknown. MiXCR, run by TCRdb on the 5' RACE reads, gives a single entry per CDR3 protein. The sample lists approximately 240,000 distinct CDR3 sequences; around an eighth were seen once. The data were obtained in a study of identical twins. Notes on the study in general: Insertion counts were lower in abundant cord blood beta clonotypes, a trend that memory repertoires did not show.

This CDR3 is built from 15 residues. Looked up from germline, CDR1 is SGHVS and CDR2 is FNYEAQ. V was clipped by 5 bases and J by 1 base, with 13 bases between them. The sample comprised memory (CD45RO+) T cells sorted from blood. The sequence was obtained from a woman between 18 and 29 years old in good health. The rearrangement links TRBV7-6 to TRBJ2-3; D remains ambiguous. In DNA, the CDR3 is TGTGCCAGCAGCCCTATCCATGGGGGCACAGATACGCAGTATTTT. It yields the protein CASSPIHGGTDTQYF.